These T cell receptor beta chains were read from a single sample in a study of blood T cell repertoires in COVID-19. This table comes from immunoSEQ multiplex PCR, and its TCRdb copy is limited to in-frame clones, with some not included. Among about 300,000 clones listed, around 88% were seen once. Sequenced input: peripheral blood. The receptors stem from a woman aged 45-59 years with acute or convalescent COVID-19. CDR3s include the opening cysteine and the closing phenylalanine or tryptophan. Fields, in order: J gene, V gene, CDR3 protein.

j_call: TRBJ1-1; v_call: TRBV6-6; cdr3_aa: CASRDSYMNTEAFF
j_call: TRBJ1-1; v_call: TRBV25-1; cdr3_aa: CASSDPGQGRTEAFF
j_call: TRBJ2-7; v_call: TRBV7-2; cdr3_aa: CASSLEGGPGEQYF
j_call: TRBJ1-5; v_call: TRBV24-1; cdr3_aa: CATSDLADQPQHF
j_call: TRBJ1-1; v_call: TRBV5-1; cdr3_aa: CASSLNRGRGTEAFF
j_call: TRBJ2-1; v_call: TRBV9; cdr3_aa: CASSVSATTYNEQFF
j_call: TRBJ1-4; v_call: TRBV18; cdr3_aa: CASSPGRTNEKLFF
j_call: TRBJ1-3; v_call: TRBV29-1; cdr3_aa: CSVGNGDTIYF
j_call: TRBJ1-4; v_call: TRBV7-2; cdr3_aa: CASSLGQKEKLFF
j_call: TRBJ2-1; v_call: TRBV24-1; cdr3_aa: CATSDSLAGDEQFF
j_call: TRBJ2-1; v_call: TRBV9; cdr3_aa: CASSVGTSGTYNEQFF
j_call: TRBJ2-7; v_call: TRBV12-3/TRBV12-4; cdr3_aa: CASSSRTTYEQYF
j_call: TRBJ1-3; v_call: TRBV5-4; cdr3_aa: CASSYGTAPGNTIYF
j_call: TRBJ1-2; v_call: TRBV29-1; cdr3_aa: CSVGLPGQGIGYTF
j_call: TRBJ1-2; v_call: TRBV6-5; cdr3_aa: CASSYSQNYGYTF
j_call: TRBJ1-6; v_call: TRBV10-3; cdr3_aa: CAIGAGTGDSPLHF
j_call: TRBJ1-1; v_call: TRBV2; cdr3_aa: CASSATGGRDTEAFF
j_call: TRBJ1-1; v_call: TRBV5-4; cdr3_aa: CASSLRTGTTLNTEAFF
j_call: TRBJ1-4; v_call: TRBV2; cdr3_aa: CASSGDSTTNEKLFF
j_call: TRBJ2-3; v_call: TRBV11-2; cdr3_aa: CASSLGRGQGVLTDTQYF
j_call: TRBJ1-6; v_call: TRBV3-1/TRBV3-2; cdr3_aa: CASSQNGGGRRPPLHF
j_call: TRBJ2-1; v_call: TRBV12-2; cdr3_aa: CASRFSPGTTSYNEQFF
j_call: TRBJ1-1; v_call: TRBV29-1; cdr3_aa: CSVVRNTEAFF
j_call: TRBJ1-1; v_call: TRBV29-1; cdr3_aa: CSVEGSRVTEAFF
j_call: TRBJ1-4; v_call: TRBV7-9; cdr3_aa: CASSPGQGWNEKLFF
j_call: TRBJ1-4; v_call: TRBV9; cdr3_aa: CASSVSTDREDEKLFF
j_call: TRBJ2-2; v_call: TRBV11-2; cdr3_aa: CASSFLNTGELFF
j_call: TRBJ2-3; v_call: TRBV6-4; cdr3_aa: CASSPSVGKVNTQYF
j_call: TRBJ2-1; v_call: TRBV3-1/TRBV3-2; cdr3_aa: CASSISLVYNEQFF
j_call: TRBJ1-2; v_call: TRBV24-1; cdr3_aa: CATSPGQGYGYTF
j_call: TRBJ1-1; v_call: TRBV6-5; cdr3_aa: CASTIQGAEAEAFF
j_call: TRBJ1-1; v_call: TRBV5-1; cdr3_aa: CASSLSGGNTEAFF
j_call: TRBJ2-3; v_call: TRBV27; cdr3_aa: CASSFSYGGGDTQYF
j_call: TRBJ2-7; v_call: TRBV2; cdr3_aa: CASRNNYEQYF
j_call: TRBJ1-2; v_call: TRBV7-9; cdr3_aa: CASSAGVLNYGYTF
j_call: TRBJ1-1; v_call: TRBV5-5; cdr3_aa: CASSFTGNTEAFF
j_call: TRBJ2-3; v_call: TRBV24-1; cdr3_aa: CATSGLPAAGDTQYF
j_call: TRBJ1-2; v_call: TRBV24-1; cdr3_aa: CATSGESGTGVYGYTF
j_call: TRBJ1-6; v_call: TRBV2; cdr3_aa: CASMQVYSPLHF
j_call: TRBJ2-7; v_call: TRBV7-2; cdr3_aa: CASSLVSADEQYF
j_call: TRBJ2-2; v_call: TRBV5-1; cdr3_aa: CATTTGSSGELFF
j_call: TRBJ2-2; v_call: TRBV11-3; cdr3_aa: CASSTGTGNTGELFF